Here is one T cell receptor beta chain with its context. This sample was included in a study of tumor and adjacent non-tumor tissue in lung cancer. Study summary: Histology: about twelve adenocarcinoma, a couple of squamous cell carcinoma, 1 small cell lung cancer.

RNA was extracted from bulk tissue without any cell sorting. The normal lung tissue was taken more than 3 cm from the tumor edge. The library came from three nested PCR rounds adapted from ARM-PCR protocols. A single record per CDR3 protein comes from TCRdb applying MiXCR to the multiplex PCR reads. The table lists 94,000 or so distinct CDR3 sequences, more than 75% of them singletons. This receptor was identified in a woman aged 50 to 60 with non-small cell lung cancer. Sequencing was done on a sample of distant non-tumor lung tissue.

The CDR3 DNA follows: TGCAGCGTACTCAGGGAGGCAAATACGCAGTATTTT. This encodes CSVLREANTQYF. The V and J genes are TRBV29-1 and TRBJ2-3; D might be TRBD2 (6 bases). This CDR3 is 12 amino acids long. Germline assignment: CDR1 SQVTM and CDR2 ANQGSEA. V shed 6 bases and J shed 7 bases, with 14 bases lying between them.